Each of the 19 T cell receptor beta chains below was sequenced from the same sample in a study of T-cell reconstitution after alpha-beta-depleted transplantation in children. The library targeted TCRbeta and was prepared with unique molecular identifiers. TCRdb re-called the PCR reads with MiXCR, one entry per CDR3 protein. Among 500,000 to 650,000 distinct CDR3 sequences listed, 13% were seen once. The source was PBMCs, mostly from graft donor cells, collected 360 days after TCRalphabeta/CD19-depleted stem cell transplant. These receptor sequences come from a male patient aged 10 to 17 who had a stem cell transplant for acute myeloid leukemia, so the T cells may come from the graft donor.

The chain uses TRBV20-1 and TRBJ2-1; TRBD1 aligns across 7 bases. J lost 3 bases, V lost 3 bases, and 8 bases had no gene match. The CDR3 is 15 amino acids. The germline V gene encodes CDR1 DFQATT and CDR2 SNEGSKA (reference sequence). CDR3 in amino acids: CSASLQGKGYNEQFF. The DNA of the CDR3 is TGCAGTGCTAGCTTACAGGGGAAAGGCTACAATGAGCAGTTCTTC.

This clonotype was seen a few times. Written as DNA, the CDR3 is TGCAGCGTGTCGACAGGGAGCTATGGCTACACCTTC. Amino acids: CSVSTGSYGYTF. The genes are TRBV29-1 and TRBJ1-2; TRBD1 matches 7 bases. Germline CDR1 is SQVTM and CDR2 is ANQGSEA. Trimming cost V 6 bases and J 4 bases; bases outside gene matches: 5. This CDR3 is built from 12 residues.

The CDR3 sequence: CASSPRTSGRGETQYF. CDR3 sequence (DNA): TGTGCCAGCAGCCCACGGACTAGCGGGAGAGGGGAGACCCAGTACTTC. V and J are TRBV5-4 and TRBJ2-5; 13 bases are shared with TRBD2. CDR3 length equals 16 residues. V was pared by 4 bases and J by 5 bases, with 8 bases of the junction left unmatched. Looked up from germline, CDR1 is SGHNT and CDR2 is YYREEE (reference sequence).

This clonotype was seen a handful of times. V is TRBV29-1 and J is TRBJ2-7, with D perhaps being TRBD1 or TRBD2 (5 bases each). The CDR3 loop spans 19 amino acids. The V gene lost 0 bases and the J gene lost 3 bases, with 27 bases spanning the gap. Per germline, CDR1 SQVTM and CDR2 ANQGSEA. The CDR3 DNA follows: TGCAGCGTTGAAGAAGTAGGAGGTGTTGGAGACAGACCCTTCTACGAGCAGTACTTC. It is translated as CSVEEVGGVGDRPFYEQYF.

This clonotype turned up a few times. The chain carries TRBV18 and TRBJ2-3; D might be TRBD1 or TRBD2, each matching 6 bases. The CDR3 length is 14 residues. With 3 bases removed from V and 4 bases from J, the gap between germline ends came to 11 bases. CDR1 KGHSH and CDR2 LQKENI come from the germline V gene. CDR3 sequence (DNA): TGTGCCAGCTCACCCTCTCGGGGGCCAGATACGCAGTATTTT. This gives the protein CASSPSRGPDTQYF.

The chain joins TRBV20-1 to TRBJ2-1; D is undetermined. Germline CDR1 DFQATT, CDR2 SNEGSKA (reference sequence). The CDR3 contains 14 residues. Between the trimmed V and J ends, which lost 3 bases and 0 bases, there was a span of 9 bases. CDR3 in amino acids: CSASQVLSYNEQFF. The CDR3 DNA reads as TGCAGTGCTAGCCAGGTACTCTCCTACAATGAGCAGTTCTTC.

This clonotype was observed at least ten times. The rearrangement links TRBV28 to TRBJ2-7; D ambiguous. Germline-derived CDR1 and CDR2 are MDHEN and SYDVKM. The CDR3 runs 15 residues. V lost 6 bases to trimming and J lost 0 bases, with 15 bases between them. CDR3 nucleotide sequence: TGTGCCAGCAGCACAATAGGGTCCCCCTCCTACGAGCAGTACTTC. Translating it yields CASSTIGSPSYEQYF.

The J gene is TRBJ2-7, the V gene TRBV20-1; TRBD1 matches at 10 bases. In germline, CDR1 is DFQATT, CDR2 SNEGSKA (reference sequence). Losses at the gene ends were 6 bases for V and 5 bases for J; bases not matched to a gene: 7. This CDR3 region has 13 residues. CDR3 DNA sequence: TGCAGTGCCCCGCCCGGGACAGGGGACGAGCAGTACTTC. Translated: CSAPPGTGDEQYF.

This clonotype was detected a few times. The CDR3 region has the DNA TGTGCCAGCAGCCCCTTTGGGTCCTACGAGCAGTACTTC. Amino acids: CASSPFGSYEQYF. This rearrangement joins TRBV7-6 to TRBJ2-7; D is uncertain. The CDR3 covers 13 residues. In germline, CDR1 is SGHVS, CDR2 FNYEAQ. V was shortened by 5 bases and J by 1 base, with 9 bases between the two germline ends.

The DNA of the CDR3 is TGCAGTGCTGACCGGGACAGGGTCTACAATGAGCAGTTCTTC. Its protein product is CSADRDRVYNEQFF. The V call is TRBV20-1, the J call TRBJ2-1, with 9 bases that match TRBD1. V gave up 5 bases and J gave up 3 bases; unmatched junction bases: 5. Germline values: CDR1 DFQATT, CDR2 SNEGSKA (reference sequence). This CDR3 is 14 amino acids long.

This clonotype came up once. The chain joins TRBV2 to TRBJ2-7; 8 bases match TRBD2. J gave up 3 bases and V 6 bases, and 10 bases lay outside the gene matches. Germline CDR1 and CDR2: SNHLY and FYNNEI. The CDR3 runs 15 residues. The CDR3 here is CASRLTAGGYYEQYF. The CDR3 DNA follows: TGTGCCAGCAGACTGACGGCGGGGGGTTACTACGAGCAGTACTTC. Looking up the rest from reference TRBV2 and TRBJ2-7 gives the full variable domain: EPEVTQTPSHQVTQMGQEVILRCVPISNHLYFYWYRQILGQKVEFLVSFYNNEISEKSEIFDDQFSVERPDGSNFTLKIRSTKLEDSAMYFCASRLTAGGYYEQYFGPGTRLTVT.

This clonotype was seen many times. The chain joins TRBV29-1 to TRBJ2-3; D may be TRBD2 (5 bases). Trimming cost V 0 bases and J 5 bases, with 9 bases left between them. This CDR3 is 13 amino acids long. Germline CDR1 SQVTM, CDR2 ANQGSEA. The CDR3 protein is CSVEDGRGDTQYF. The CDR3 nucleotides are TGCAGCGTTGAAGATGGTCGGGGAGATACGCAGTATTTT.

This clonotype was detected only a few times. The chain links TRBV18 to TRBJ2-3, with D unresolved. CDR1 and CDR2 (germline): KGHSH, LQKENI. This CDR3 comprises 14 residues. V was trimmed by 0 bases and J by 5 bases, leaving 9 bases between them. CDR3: CASSPPIPGDTQYF. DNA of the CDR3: TGTGCCAGCTCACCACCGATACCCGGAGATACGCAGTATTTT.

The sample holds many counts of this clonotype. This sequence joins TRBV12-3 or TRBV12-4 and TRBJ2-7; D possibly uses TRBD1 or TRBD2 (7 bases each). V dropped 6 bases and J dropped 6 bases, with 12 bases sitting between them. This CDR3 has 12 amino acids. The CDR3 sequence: CASSPGGVEQYF. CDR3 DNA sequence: TGTGCCAGCAGCCCAGGGGGGGTCGAGCAGTACTTC.

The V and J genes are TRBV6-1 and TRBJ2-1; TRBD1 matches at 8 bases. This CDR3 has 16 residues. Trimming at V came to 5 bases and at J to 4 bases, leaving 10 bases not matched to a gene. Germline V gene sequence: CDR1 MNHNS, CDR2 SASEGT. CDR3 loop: CASSRTGLMQYNEQFF. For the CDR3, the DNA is TGTGCCAGCAGTAGGACAGGGCTAATGCAATACAATGAGCAGTTCTTC.

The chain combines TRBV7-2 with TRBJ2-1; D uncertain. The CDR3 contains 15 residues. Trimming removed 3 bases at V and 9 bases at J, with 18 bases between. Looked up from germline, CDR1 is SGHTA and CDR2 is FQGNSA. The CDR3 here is CASSFYSTANGEQFF. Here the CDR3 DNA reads TGTGCCAGCAGCTTCTATTCCACCGCCAACGGTGAGCAGTTCTTC.

The DNA for the CDR3 is TGTGCCAGCAGCCACAGGGGTCCTTCCTACGAGCAGTACTTC. It specifies CASSHRGPSYEQYF. The chain uses TRBV3-1 and TRBJ2-7; weak D call: TRBD1 (6 bases). The V and J ends lost 3 bases and 1 base respectively, with 10 bases between them. Germline V gives CDR1 LGHDT, CDR2 YNNKEL (reference sequence). The CDR3 has 14 residues.

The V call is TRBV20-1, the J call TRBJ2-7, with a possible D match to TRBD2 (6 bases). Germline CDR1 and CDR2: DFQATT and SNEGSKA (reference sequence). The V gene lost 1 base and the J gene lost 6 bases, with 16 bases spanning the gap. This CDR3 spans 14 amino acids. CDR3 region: CSARAPVASVEQYF. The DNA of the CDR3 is TGCAGTGCTAGAGCCCCGGTAGCTAGCGTCGAGCAGTACTTC.

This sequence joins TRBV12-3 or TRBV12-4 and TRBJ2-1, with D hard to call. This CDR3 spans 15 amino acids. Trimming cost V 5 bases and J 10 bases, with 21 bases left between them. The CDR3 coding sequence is TGTGCCAGCAGTCCACGGATCCTCCTTCGTCGAGAGCAGTTCTTC. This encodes CASSPRILLRREQFF.